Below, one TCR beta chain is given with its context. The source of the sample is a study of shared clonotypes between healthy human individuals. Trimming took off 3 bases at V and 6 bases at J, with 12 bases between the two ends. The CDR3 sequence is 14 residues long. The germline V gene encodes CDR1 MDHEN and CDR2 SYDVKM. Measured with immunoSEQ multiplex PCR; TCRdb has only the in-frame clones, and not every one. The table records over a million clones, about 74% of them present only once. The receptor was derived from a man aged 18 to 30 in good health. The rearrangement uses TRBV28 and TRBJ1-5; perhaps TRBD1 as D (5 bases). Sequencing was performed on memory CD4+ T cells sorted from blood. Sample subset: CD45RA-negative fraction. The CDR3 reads CASSLQGEVQPQHF. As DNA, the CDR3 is TGTGCCAGCAGTTTGCAGGGCGAGGTTCAGCCCCAGCATTTT.